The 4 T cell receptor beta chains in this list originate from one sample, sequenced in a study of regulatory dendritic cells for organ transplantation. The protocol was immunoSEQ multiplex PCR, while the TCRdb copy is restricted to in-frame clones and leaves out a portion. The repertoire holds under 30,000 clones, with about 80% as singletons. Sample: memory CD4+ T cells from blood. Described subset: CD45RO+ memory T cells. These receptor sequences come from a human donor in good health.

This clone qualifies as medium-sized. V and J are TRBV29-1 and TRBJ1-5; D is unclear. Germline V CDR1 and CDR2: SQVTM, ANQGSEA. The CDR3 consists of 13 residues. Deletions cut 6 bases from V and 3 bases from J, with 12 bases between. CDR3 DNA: TGCAGCGTCGCAGACGGATTCAATCAGCCCCAGCATTTT. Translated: CSVADGFNQPQHF.

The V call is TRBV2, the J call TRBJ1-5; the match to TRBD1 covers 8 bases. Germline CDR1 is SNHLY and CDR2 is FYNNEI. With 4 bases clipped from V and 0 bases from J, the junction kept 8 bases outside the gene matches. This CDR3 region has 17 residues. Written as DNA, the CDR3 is TGTGCCAGCAGTGGTAAGACAGGGGTTGGTAGCAATCAGCCCCAGCATTTT. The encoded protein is CASSGKTGVGSNQPQHF.

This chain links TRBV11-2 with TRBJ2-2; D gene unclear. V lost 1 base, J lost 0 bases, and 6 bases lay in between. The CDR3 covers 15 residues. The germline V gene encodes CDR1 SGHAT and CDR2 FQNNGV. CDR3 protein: CASSLGTPNTGELFF. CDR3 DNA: TGTGCCAGCAGCTTAGGGACGCCGAACACCGGGGAGCTGTTTTTT.

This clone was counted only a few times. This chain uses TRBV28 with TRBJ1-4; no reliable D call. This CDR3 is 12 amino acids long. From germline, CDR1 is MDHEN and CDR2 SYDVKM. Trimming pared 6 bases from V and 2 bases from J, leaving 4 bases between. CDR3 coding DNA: TGTGCCAGCAGGATCACTAATGAAAAACTGTTTTTT. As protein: CASRITNEKLFF.